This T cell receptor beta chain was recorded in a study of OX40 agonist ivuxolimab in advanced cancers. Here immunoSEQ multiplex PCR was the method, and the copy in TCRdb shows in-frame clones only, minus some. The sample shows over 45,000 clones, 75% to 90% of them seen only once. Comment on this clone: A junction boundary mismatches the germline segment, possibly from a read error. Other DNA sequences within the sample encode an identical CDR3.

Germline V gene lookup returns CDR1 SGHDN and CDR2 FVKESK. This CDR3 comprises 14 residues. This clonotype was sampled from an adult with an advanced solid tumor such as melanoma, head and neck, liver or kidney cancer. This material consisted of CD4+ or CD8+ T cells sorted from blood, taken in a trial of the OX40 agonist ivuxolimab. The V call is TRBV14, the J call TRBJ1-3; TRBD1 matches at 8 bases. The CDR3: CASSLRDRGNTIYF. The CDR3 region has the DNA TGTGCCAGTAGCCTCCGGGACAGGGGAAACACCATATATTTT.